Below, 27 T cell receptor beta chains from the same sample are listed, as sequenced in a study of blood T cell repertoires in COVID-19. Clones were sequenced by immunoSEQ multiplex PCR, and TCRdb holds only the in-frame ones, with some missing. The profile covers some 94,000 clones, with just under 90% appearing a single time and roughly 15% taken by the ten largest. Sequenced input: peripheral blood. The receptor set was obtained from a human donor in a cohort sampled during active COVID-19.

The rearrangement uses TRBV4-1 and TRBJ1-2; 8 bases align to TRBD1. The V segment lost 1 base and the J segment 2 bases; nucleotides outside the gene matches: 6. Germline loops: CDR1 MGHRA, CDR2 YSYEKL. This CDR3 is 16 amino acids long. CDR3 DNA: TGCGCCAGCAGCCAAGCCTCCCGGACAGGGAACTATGGCTACACCTTC. Translating it yields CASSQASRTGNYGYTF.

The V call is TRBV21-1, the J call TRBJ2-7; the table's D call TRBD1 went unverified against the DNA. TRBV21-1 is designated a pseudogene. This CDR3 comprises 16 residues. The CDR3 here is CASSIKGQGATYEQYF. The CDR3 DNA sequence: TGTGCCAGCAGCATAAAAGGCCAGGGGGCTACCTACGAGCAGTACTTC.

The chain employs TRBV9 and TRBJ2-1; tentatively, D is TRBD1 (6 bases). The CDR3 spans 13 residues. V lost 0 bases and J lost 8, with 9 bases in between. CDR1 and CDR2 (germline): SGDLS, YYNGEE. The CDR3 protein is CASSVGPGDEQFF. CDR3 DNA sequence: TGTGCCAGCAGCGTAGGCCCAGGGGATGAGCAGTTCTTC.

The chain carries TRBV6-1 and TRBJ2-7; no clear D. The CDR3 covers 12 residues. The germline V and J ends were trimmed by 1 base and 3 bases, with 4 bases remaining between them. Germline V CDR1 and CDR2: MNHNS, SASEGT. The CDR3: CASSEDIYEQYF. Written as DNA, the CDR3 is TGTGCCAGCAGTGAAGACATCTACGAGCAGTACTTC.

The chain uses TRBV6-5 and TRBJ2-5, with 12 bases lining up with TRBD1. In germline, CDR1 is MNHEY, CDR2 SVGAGI. Unmatched junction bases numbered 3, after V lost 2 bases and J lost 5 bases. This CDR3 spans 15 amino acids. This CDR3 reads CASSYGTGGMETQYF. CDR3 DNA: TGTGCCAGCAGTTACGGGACAGGGGGCATGGAGACCCAGTACTTC.

This clone was seen just once. This chain connects TRBV7-9 to TRBJ1-2; TRBD1 matches 7 bases. Germline assignment: CDR1 SEHNR and CDR2 FQNEAQ (reference sequence). The junction had 3 bases not matched to a gene; V was cut back by 4 bases and J by 4 bases. The CDR3 runs to 13 residues. CDR3 sequence (DNA): TGTGCCAGCAGCTCGGGGACAGTCTATGGCTACACCTTC. Protein product: CASSSGTVYGYTF.

The gene calls are TRBV24-1 and TRBJ2-5; TRBD1 aligns across 9 bases. Germline CDR1 reads KGHDR; CDR2 reads SFDVKD. The CDR3 sequence is 16 residues long. J gave up 4 bases and V 1 base, and 6 bases lay outside the gene matches. CDR3 residues: CATSDFLTGGRETQYF. CDR3 DNA: TGTGCCACCAGTGATTTTTTAACAGGGGGCAGAGAGACCCAGTACTTC.

The chain carries TRBV28 and TRBJ1-5, with D perhaps matching TRBD1 (6 bases). The V and J ends lost 6 bases and 4 bases respectively, with 19 bases between them. This CDR3 has 16 amino acids. Germline assignment: CDR1 MDHEN and CDR2 SYDVKM. The CDR3 DNA follows: TGTGCCAGCAGCGCGGCAGGGGTCTTTGCAAATCAGCCCCAGCATTTT. Translated: CASSAAGVFANQPQHF.

This rearrangement joins TRBV19 to TRBJ1-2; D might be TRBD1 (5 bases). The CDR3 consists of 14 residues. Germline V gene data show CDR1 as LNHDA and CDR2 as SQIVND (reference sequence). Deletions cut 3 bases from V and 7 bases from J, with 15 bases between. The CDR3 here is CASSMARGGVGYTF. CDR3 in DNA: TGTGCCAGTAGTATGGCAAGGGGCGGGGTTGGCTACACCTTC.

The J gene is TRBJ2-2, the V gene TRBV7-9; 7 bases agree with TRBD2. The length of the CDR3 is 15 residues. Germline assignment: CDR1 SEHNR and CDR2 FQNEAQ (reference sequence). V was pared by 4 bases and J by 4 bases, with 6 bases of the junction left unmatched. The CDR3 protein is CASSSGGGTTGELFF. The CDR3 DNA reads TGTGCCAGCAGCTCCGGGGGAGGGACCACCGGGGAGCTGTTTTTT.

V usage is TRBV5-1 and J usage is TRBJ2-3; 10 bases are a match to TRBD2. The CDR3 has 15 residues. Germline loops: CDR1 SGHRS, CDR2 YFSETQ. The ends lost 2 bases at V and 0 bases at J; junction bases unmatched: 0. The CDR3 region has the DNA TGCGCCAGCAGCTTACTAGCGGGGAGCACAGATACGCAGTATTTT. Translating it yields CASSLLAGSTDTQYF.

The V call is TRBV3-1 (or the pseudogene TRBV3-2), the J call TRBJ2-7; no reliable D call. V was pared by 1 base and J by 2 bases, with 6 bases between. The CDR3 sequence is 13 residues long. CDR1 LGHDT and CDR2 YNNKEL come from the germline V gene (reference sequence). CDR3 residues: CASSQGETYEQYF. CDR3 bases: TGTGCCAGCAGCCAAGGCGAGACCTACGAGCAGTACTTC.

V and J are TRBV15 and TRBJ2-2; D remains unclear. Looked up from germline, CDR1 is LNHNV and CDR2 is YYDKDF (reference sequence). CDR3 length: 13 residues. The V end lost 6 bases, the J end lost 1 base, and 6 bases lay between the germline ends. CDR3 sequence: CATSQQNTGELFF. CDR3 sequence (DNA): TGTGCCACCAGTCAACAGAACACCGGGGAGCTGTTTTTT.

This clone appeared a few times. The gene calls are TRBV18 and TRBJ1-2; D is undetermined. The V gene's germline CDR1 is KGHSH and CDR2 LQKENI. The V end was cut by 1 base, the J end by 0 bases, with 9 bases between. The CDR3 spans 15 residues. For the CDR3, the DNA is TGTGCCAGCTCACCACTGCGGGGTTCTAACTATGGCTACACCTTC. The encoded protein is CASSPLRGSNYGYTF.

This sequence joins TRBV18 and TRBJ2-3; perhaps TRBD1 as D (5 bases). Looked up from germline, CDR1 is KGHSH and CDR2 is LQKENI. Trimming shortened V by 2 bases and J by 2 bases, and 8 bases separated the two germline ends. The CDR3 runs to 14 residues. The CDR3 region is CASSPGASTDTQYF. CDR3 DNA sequence: TGTGCCAGCTCACCAGGGGCCTCCACAGATACGCAGTATTTT.

The chain carries TRBV10-3 and TRBJ2-3, with TRBD1 identical over 10 bases. The CDR3 has 14 amino acids. The germline gives CDR1 ENHRY, CDR2 SYGVKD. V trimming: 7 bases; J trimming: 5 bases; junction bases outside the gene matches: 6. The CDR3 is CAINDRGREDTQYF. For the CDR3, the DNA is TGTGCCATCAATGACAGGGGGCGCGAAGATACGCAGTATTTT.

This chain connects TRBV5-4 to TRBJ1-1; 9 nucleotides align to TRBD1. This CDR3 is built from 15 residues. V trimming: 2 bases; J trimming: 1 base; junction bases outside the gene matches: 3. The germline gives CDR1 SGHNT, CDR2 YYREEE (reference sequence). Here the CDR3 reads CASSFQGQGNTEAFF. Here the CDR3 DNA reads TGTGCCAGCAGCTTCCAGGGACAGGGGAACACTGAAGCTTTCTTT.

The gene calls are TRBV6-5 and TRBJ1-2; tentative D call: TRBD1 (5 bases). V was clipped by 6 bases and J by 14 bases, with 16 bases between them. Germline V gene data show CDR1 as MNHEY and CDR2 as SVGAGI. The CDR3 is 11 amino acids. The CDR3 sequence is CASRNGREVTF. Here the CDR3 DNA reads TGTGCCAGCAGGAATGGCAGGGAGGTTACCTTC.

The chain couples TRBV5-5 to TRBJ1-2; 8 bases are shared with TRBD1. Per the germline V gene, CDR1 is SGHKS and CDR2 is YYEKEE (reference sequence). Trimming removed 0 bases from V and 0 bases from J; junction bases left unmatched: 16. The CDR3 runs 20 residues. The CDR3 here is CASSLDRTVRQGPPNYGYTF. CDR3 coding DNA: TGTGCCAGCAGCTTGGACCGTACGGTACGACAGGGGCCTCCTAACTATGGCTACACCTTC.

The chain couples TRBV7-8 to TRBJ1-2; 8 bases line up with TRBD1. The CDR3 has 18 amino acids. V shed 5 bases and J 8 bases; nucleotides not matched to a gene: 22. The germline V gene encodes CDR1 SGHVS and CDR2 FQNEAQ. Here the CDR3 DNA reads TGTGCCAGCAGCCAGAACCTTTTTACCGCAGGGGGCTTCGGAGGCTACACCTTC. Its translation: CASSQNLFTAGGFGGYTF.

The chain carries TRBV6-5 and TRBJ1-4; 9 bases align to TRBD1. The CDR3 consists of 15 residues. The trim removed 6 bases at V and 5 bases at J, leaving 7 bases unmatched. Germline CDR1 is MNHEY and CDR2 is SVGAGI. The DNA for the CDR3 is TGTGCCAGCAGAAGATGGGACAGGGAGAATGAAAAACTGTTTTTT. Translating it yields CASRRWDRENEKLFF.

The chain joins TRBV5-1 to TRBJ2-1; 7 nucleotides agree with TRBD2. Germline CDR1 SGHRS, CDR2 YFSETQ. The trim removed 0 bases at V and 6 bases at J, leaving 6 bases unmatched. This CDR3 comprises 15 residues. The CDR3 spells CASSLDGRAPNEQFF. Here the CDR3 DNA reads TGCGCCAGCAGCTTGGATGGGAGGGCCCCCAATGAGCAGTTCTTC.

This rearrangement joins TRBV5-1 to TRBJ1-6; 8 nucleotides match TRBD1. The CDR3 is 16 amino acids. Germline V gene lookup returns CDR1 SGHRS and CDR2 YFSETQ. Unmatched junction bases numbered 4, after V lost 5 bases and J lost 0 bases. The CDR3 bases are TGCGCCAGCAGGCCAACAGGGGGCTCCTATAATTCACCCCTCCACTTT. Protein: CASRPTGGSYNSPLHF.

The gene calls are TRBV4-1 and TRBJ1-1, with TRBD1 matching 7 bases. Germline assignment: CDR1 MGHRA and CDR2 YSYEKL. The CDR3 runs to 16 residues. Germline trimming cut 4 bases from V and 1 base from J; bases unmatched to any gene: 9. This CDR3 is CASSLRQGRENTEAFF. The CDR3 nucleotides are TGCGCCAGCAGCCTACGACAGGGTAGGGAGAACACTGAAGCTTTCTTT.

This clone has only one observation. The chain uses TRBV5-1 and TRBJ2-7, with a weak D call TRBD2 (6 bases). Germline V gene lookup returns CDR1 SGHRS and CDR2 YFSETQ. The CDR3 is 14 amino acids. Trimming shortened V by 3 bases and J by 5 bases, and 15 bases separated the two germline ends. The CDR3 reads CASSWTNSQDEQYF. The DNA of the CDR3 is TGCGCCAGCAGCTGGACTAATTCACAGGACGAGCAGTACTTC.

This rearrangement joins TRBV7-8 to TRBJ2-1; 9 bases map to TRBD2. Germline V CDR1 and CDR2: SGHVS, FQNEAQ. The CDR3 has 12 residues. V was clipped by 1 base and J by 16 bases; unmatched bases: 5. The CDR3 reads CASSLVAGARFF. The CDR3 DNA reads TGTGCCAGCAGCTTAGTAGCGGGAGCCCGTTTCTTC. The whole variable domain, filled in from reference TRBV7-8 and TRBJ2-1, reads GAGVSQSPRYKVAKRGQDVALRCDPISGHVSLFWYQQALGQGPEFLTYFQNEAQLDKSGLPSDRFFAERPEGSVSTLKIQRTQQEDSAVYLCASSLVAGARFFGPGTRLTVL.

The chain recombines TRBV5-1 with TRBJ2-5; possible D gene TRBD2, 6 bases. V was trimmed by 3 bases and J by 2 bases, leaving 11 bases between them. The V gene's germline CDR1 is SGHRS and CDR2 YFSETQ. This CDR3 is built from 14 residues. The CDR3 DNA sequence: TGCGCCAGCAGCTGGAGGGCTTTTCAAGAGACCCAGTACTTC. The encoded protein is CASSWRAFQETQYF.